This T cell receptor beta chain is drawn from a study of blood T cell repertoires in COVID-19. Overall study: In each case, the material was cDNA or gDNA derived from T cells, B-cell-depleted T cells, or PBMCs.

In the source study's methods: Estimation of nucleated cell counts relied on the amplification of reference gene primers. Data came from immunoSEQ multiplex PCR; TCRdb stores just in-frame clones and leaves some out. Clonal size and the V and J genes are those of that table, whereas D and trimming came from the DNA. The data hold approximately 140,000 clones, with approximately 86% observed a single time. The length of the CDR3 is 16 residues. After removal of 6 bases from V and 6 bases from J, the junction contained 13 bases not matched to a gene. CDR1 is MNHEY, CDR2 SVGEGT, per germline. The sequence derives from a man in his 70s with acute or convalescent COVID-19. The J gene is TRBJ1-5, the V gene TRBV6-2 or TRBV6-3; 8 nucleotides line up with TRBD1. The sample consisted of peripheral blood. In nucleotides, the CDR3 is TGTGCCAGCAGCTTCGCCGACAGGGGATTGGGTCAGCCCCAGCATTTT. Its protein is CASSFADRGLGQPQHF.